This is a list of T cell receptor beta chains from one sample in a study of Graves' ophthalmopathy and Graves' hyperthyroidism. MiXCR, applied by TCRdb to the multiplex PCR reads, yields one record per CDR3 protein. This table holds hundreds of thousands of distinct CDR3 sequences, approximately 22% found once. Sequencing was done on a sample of peripheral blood. The receptors originated from a woman aged 18-29 years with stable Graves' hyperthyroidism. Some clones in this sample may be carry-over from other donors' samples. Both conserved end residues are part of each CDR3. The D gene is left open where the match is weak. Not all rows give a size; the values are once, few, many and, for expanded clones, a class.

d_call	v_call	clone_size	j_call	cdr3_nt	cdr3_aa
NA	TRBV7-2	many	TRBJ2-7	TGTGCCAGCAGCTTAGCTTCGACAGGTTCCAGGGAGCAGTACTTC	CASSLASTGSREQYF
NA	TRBV10-3	many	TRBJ1-3	TGTGCCATCAGGGGACTAGAGGACGGAAACACCATATATTTT	CAIRGLEDGNTIYF
TRBD1	TRBV12-3/TRBV12-4	NA	TRBJ2-2	TGTGCCAGCAGCCTCTTTGCTCGGACAGGGTTGAACGCCGGGGAGCTGTTTTTT	CASSLFARTGLNAGELFF
NA	TRBV28	NA	TRBJ1-2	TGTGCCAGCACCTACCCTGCAGGTTCGGATGGCTACACCTTC	CASTYPAGSDGYTF
NA	TRBV6-2/TRBV6-3	many	TRBJ1-5	TGTGCCAGCAGTTCAGGAAGCCATAGCAATCAGCCCCAGCATTTT	CASSSGSHSNQPQHF
TRBD1	TRBV6-5	once	TRBJ2-7	TGTGCCAGCAGTTACCCGGACAGGGCTGGCGAGCAGTACTTC	CASSYPDRAGEQYF
NA	TRBV7-2	few	TRBJ1-6	TGTGCCAGCAGCCCCGTTGGTAGCTCCTATAATTCACCCCTCCACTTT	CASSPVGSSYNSPLHF
TRBD2	TRBV27	many	TRBJ2-7	TGTGCCAGCAGCCAGGGAGCGGGACGCGTCTCCTACGAGCAGTACTTC	CASSQGAGRVSYEQYF
TRBD1	TRBV6-1	many	TRBJ1-5	TGTGCCAGCAGGGACAGGGGAGAGGATCAGCCCCAGCATTTT	CASRDRGEDQPQHF
TRBD1	TRBV10-3	many	TRBJ2-7	TGTGCCATCATTCCGGGACAGGGGAGTGGCGAGCAGTACTTC	CAIIPGQGSGEQYF
NA	TRBV28	few	TRBJ1-5	TGTGCCAGCAGTTTACTTCCGGGTAATCAGCCCCAGCATTTT	CASSLLPGNQPQHF
NA	TRBV15	many	TRBJ2-7	TGTGCCACCAGCAGAGATGTGAAGGCGGGCGAGCAGTACTTC	CATSRDVKAGEQYF
NA	TRBV20-1	many	TRBJ2-5	TGCAGTGCCTTAGATCAGGGGAGCCAAGAGACCCAGTACTTC	CSALDQGSQETQYF